A single sample gave rise to the 22 T cell receptor beta chains below, sequenced in a study of Graves' ophthalmopathy and Graves' hyperthyroidism. Amplification of the TCR beta CDR3 regions used RNA transcripts (as template). Amplification began with first-round RT-PCR using HTBI primers, then second-round multiplex PCR was performed. Each CDR3 protein gets one entry after TCRdb re-called the multiplex PCR reads with MiXCR. Of about 220,000 distinct CDR3 sequences listed, roughly 21% are singletons. Material for sequencing was peripheral blood. These receptors came from a woman aged 45-59 years with Graves' ophthalmopathy.

This clonotype was counted at least ten times. The rearrangement links TRBV18 to TRBJ1-2, with D hard to call. Trimming took off 3 bases at V and 6 bases at J, with 8 bases between the two ends. CDR1 is KGHSH and CDR2 is LQKENI in the germline V gene. The CDR3 spans 12 residues. CDR3 in amino acids: CASSPAGDGYTF. The CDR3 region has the DNA TGTGCCAGCTCACCTGCTGGGGATGGCTACACCTTC.

The rearrangement joins TRBV30 to TRBJ2-3; 8 positions match TRBD2. The CDR3 is made up of 15 amino acids. With V trimmed by 3 bases and J by 7 bases, 12 bases remained unmatched. The V gene's germline CDR1 is GTSNPN and CDR2 SVGIG (reference sequence). This CDR3 reads CAWSAGGGRMNTQYF. As DNA, the CDR3 is TGTGCCTGGAGCGCCGGGGGGGGGAGAATGAATACGCAGTATTTT.

This clonotype appeared many times. This chain links TRBV7-9 with TRBJ2-5; D is unresolved. The length of the CDR3 is 13 residues. The germline gives CDR1 SEHNR, CDR2 FQNEAQ (reference sequence). The ends were cut back, 2 bases at V and 3 bases at J, with 7 bases in the middle. CDR3 DNA sequence: TGTGCCAGCAGCTTACAGTCCGAAGAGACCCAGTACTTC. It specifies CASSLQSEETQYF.

This clonotype was seen many times. V is TRBV2 and J is TRBJ1-6; D perhaps matches TRBD1 (5 bases). The V gene lost 7 bases and the J gene lost 5 bases, with 18 bases spanning the gap. This CDR3 has 16 amino acids. Germline V gives CDR1 SNHLY, CDR2 FYNNEI. The CDR3 DNA reads as TGTGCCAGCATTTTCCGGGCAGGGACTAATAATTCACCCCTCCACTTT. This gives the protein CASIFRAGTNNSPLHF. Full variable domain (rest looked up from reference TRBV2 and TRBJ1-6): EPEVTQTPSHQVTQMGQEVILRCVPISNHLYFYWYRQILGQKVEFLVSFYNNEISEKSEIFDDQFSVERPDGSNFTLKIRSTKLEDSAMYFCASIFRAGTNNSPLHFGNGTRLTVT.

This clonotype was detected many times. The chain employs TRBV2 and TRBJ1-1; 7 nucleotides line up with TRBD1. Losses at the gene ends were 7 bases for V and 1 base for J; bases not matched to a gene: 6. The CDR3 has 14 residues. Per germline, CDR1 SNHLY and CDR2 FYNNEI. The CDR3 region is CASNPQGRNTEAFF. The CDR3 DNA reads as TGTGCCAGCAACCCACAGGGGAGGAACACTGAAGCTTTCTTT.

The rearrangement links TRBV12-3 or TRBV12-4 to TRBJ1-2, with TRBD1 matching over 9 bases. The J segment lost 3 bases and the V segment lost 6 bases, leaving 5 bases of the junction unmatched. The CDR3 consists of 14 residues. The CDR3 nucleotides are TGTGCCAGCAGCTGGACAGGGGCAGACTATGGCTACACCTTC. It codes for CASSWTGADYGYTF.

This clonotype was counted ten times or more. The J gene is TRBJ2-7, the V gene TRBV27; 8 positions match TRBD1. The V gene end was trimmed by 4 bases and the J gene end by 4 bases; junction bases not matched to a gene: 3. Germline-derived CDR1 and CDR2 are MNHEY and SMNVEV (reference sequence). The CDR3 contains 13 residues. The CDR3 sequence: CASSSGQGYEQYF. The CDR3 nucleotides are TGTGCCAGCAGTTCTGGACAGGGTTACGAGCAGTACTTC.

This clonotype was seen many times. The rearrangement joins TRBV6-1 to TRBJ1-2, with D perhaps matching TRBD1 (5 bases). The V end lost 6 bases, the J end lost 8 bases, and 16 bases lay between the germline ends. CDR3 length: 13 amino acids. Germline V gene data show CDR1 as MNHNS and CDR2 as SASEGT. The CDR3 here is CASRETALLGYTF. In nucleotides, the CDR3 is TGTGCCAGCAGAGAGACAGCCCTTTTAGGCTACACCTTC.

Many counts were recorded for this clonotype. The chain is built from TRBV10-3 and TRBJ1-1; D uncertain. Germline CDR1 reads ENHRY; CDR2 reads SYGVKD. V lost 0 bases and J lost 3, with 11 bases in between. This CDR3 spans 15 amino acids. The chain's CDR3 is CAISESELEDTEAFF. DNA of the CDR3: TGTGCCATCAGTGAGTCTGAACTGGAGGACACTGAAGCTTTCTTT.

V is TRBV24-1 and J is TRBJ1-1; D not resolved. In germline, CDR1 is KGHDR, CDR2 SFDVKD. Trimming cost V 6 bases and J 6 bases, with 13 bases left between them. The CDR3 runs 13 residues. CDR3 loop: CATSRSGSAEAFF. In DNA form, the CDR3 reads TGTGCCACCAGTCGGTCGGGGAGCGCTGAAGCTTTCTTT.

J is TRBJ1-1 and V is TRBV12-3 or TRBV12-4; 9 bases align to TRBD1. The CDR3 is 16 residues long. J lost 5 bases, V lost 5 bases, and 12 bases had no gene match. The DNA for the CDR3 is TGTGCCAGCAGTACCTCGGGACAGGGCTTTTCTACTGAAGCTTTCTTT. Translating it yields CASSTSGQGFSTEAFF.

Note on this clonotype: A much larger clone differs by one base, so this may be a read error. The chain carries TRBV9 and TRBJ2-7; 9 bases map to TRBD2. Per germline, CDR1 SGDLS and CDR2 YYNGEE. The CDR3 extends over 13 amino acids. CDR3 DNA: TGTACCAGCAACCGAGGCGGGAGGGGAGAGCAGTACTTC. Encoded protein: CTSNRGGRGEQYF.

The chain has TRBV5-1 and TRBJ2-5; 7 nucleotides agree with TRBD2. Germline V lookup: CDR1 SGHRS, CDR2 YFSETQ. After removal of 3 bases from V and 5 bases from J, the junction contained 10 bases not matched to a gene. The CDR3 has 15 amino acids. DNA of the CDR3: TGCGCCAGCAGCTGGTCGGGCGGGAGAGATGAGACCCAGTACTTC. This codes for CASSWSGGRDETQYF.

This clonotype was detected ten times or more. The rearrangement links TRBV6-1 to TRBJ1-6, with a tentative D call TRBD1 (5 bases). With 6 bases removed from V and 8 bases from J, the gap between germline ends came to 8 bases. The CDR3 spans 12 residues. From germline, CDR1 is MNHNS and CDR2 SASEGT. The CDR3 is CASRDSYSPLHF. As DNA, the CDR3 is TGTGCCAGCAGAGACAGCTATTCACCCCTCCACTTT.

This clonotype was found many times. The V call is TRBV28, the J call TRBJ1-1, with 7 bases fitting TRBD1. The trim removed 6 bases at V and 7 bases at J, leaving 8 bases unmatched. The CDR3 has 13 residues. The germline V gene has CDR1 MDHEN and CDR2 SYDVKM. Here the CDR3 DNA reads TGTGCCAGCAGACCAGGGGGAATCGTTGAAGCTTTCTTT. This codes for CASRPGGIVEAFF.

This clonotype was seen ten or more times. The chain uses TRBV19 and TRBJ1-5; D unclear. This CDR3 region has 14 residues. The V end lost 2 bases, the J end lost 5 bases, and 10 bases lay between the germline ends. Germline-derived CDR1 and CDR2 are LNHDA and SQIVND (reference sequence). In DNA, the CDR3 is TGTGCCAGTAGTATAATCAGTATTGATCAGCCCCAGCATTTT. Its translation: CASSIISIDQPQHF.

The chain links TRBV6-1 to TRBJ2-5; 7 bases agree with TRBD1. This CDR3 comprises 13 residues. Trimming cost V 7 bases and J 5 bases; bases outside gene matches: 7. Germline lookup yields CDR1 MNHNS and CDR2 SASEGT. CDR3 loop: CASNNHRGETQYF. The CDR3 DNA reads TGTGCCAGCAACAACCACAGGGGCGAGACCCAGTACTTC.

This chain joins TRBV2 and TRBJ1-2; maybe TRBD1 (6 bases). V was cut by 1 base and J by 2 bases, with 14 bases left in between. The CDR3 is 16 amino acids. Germline CDR1 is SNHLY and CDR2 is FYNNEI. The CDR3 is CASSEGPLQGNYGYTF. The CDR3 DNA is TGTGCCAGCAGTGAAGGGCCGTTGCAGGGGAACTATGGCTACACCTTC.

This clonotype was seen ten or more times. This rearrangement joins TRBV12-5 to TRBJ2-7, with a tentative D call TRBD1 (6 bases). CDR1 LGHNT and CDR2 FRNRAP come from the germline V gene. Trimming left V 7 bases short and J 2 bases short, with 15 bases between. The length of the CDR3 is 14 residues. Here the CDR3 reads CASVADSPPYEQYF. CDR3 bases: TGTGCTAGTGTCGCGGACAGCCCTCCCTACGAGCAGTACTTC. Filled out from reference TRBV12-5 and TRBJ2-7, the complete variable domain reads DARVTQTPRHKVTEMGQEVTMRCQPILGHNTVFWYRQTMMQGLELLAYFRNRAPLDDSGMPKDRFSAEMPDATLATLKIQPSEPRDSAVYFCASVADSPPYEQYFGPGTRLTVT.

The chain uses TRBV27 and TRBJ1-1; D might be TRBD1 (5 bases). This CDR3 spans 13 amino acids. The V gene's germline CDR1 is MNHEY and CDR2 SMNVEV (reference sequence). V dropped 2 bases and J dropped 8 bases, with 12 bases sitting between them. As DNA, the CDR3 is TGTGCCAGCAGTTTAGGGCTGACAGAGGAAGCTTTCTTT. Its translation: CASSLGLTEEAFF.

This clonotype was observed many times. Written as DNA, the CDR3 is TGTGCCAGCAGCTTATCCCAGGTCGGCTACACCTTC. Protein sequence: CASSLSQVGYTF. This chain joins TRBV11-2 and TRBJ1-2, with D uncertain. In germline, CDR1 is SGHAT, CDR2 FQNNGV. V was shortened by 2 bases and J by 8 bases, with 9 bases between the two germline ends. The CDR3 is 12 residues long.

This chain connects TRBV12-3 or TRBV12-4 to TRBJ2-5; 9 bases are shared with TRBD2. After removal of 2 bases from V and 5 bases from J, the junction contained 9 bases not matched to a gene. CDR3 length: 16 residues. CDR3 nucleotides: TGTGCCAGCAGTTTAAGCGGGAGGAGTTCTACGGAGACCCAGTACTTC. Protein sequence: CASSLSGRSSTETQYF.